The source of this T cell receptor (beta chain) is a study of control samples from healthy donors and cancer patients. The table came from immunoSEQ multiplex PCR; TCRdb's copy has only in-frame clones and leaves some out. The sample has under 200,000 clones, around 88% seen once. There are many counts of this clone. CDR1 and CDR2 from the germline V gene are MNHEY and SVGEGT. Trimming left V 5 bases short and J 2 bases short, with 10 bases between. The CDR3 loop spans 14 amino acids. Sequencing was carried out using blood. The source is a woman younger than 45 in good health. The rearrangement joins TRBV6-2 or TRBV6-3 to TRBJ1-3, with a possible D match to TRBD1 (5 bases). The CDR3: CASSVQGAGNTIYF. DNA of the CDR3: TGTGCCAGCAGTGTCCAGGGAGCTGGAAACACCATATATTTT.